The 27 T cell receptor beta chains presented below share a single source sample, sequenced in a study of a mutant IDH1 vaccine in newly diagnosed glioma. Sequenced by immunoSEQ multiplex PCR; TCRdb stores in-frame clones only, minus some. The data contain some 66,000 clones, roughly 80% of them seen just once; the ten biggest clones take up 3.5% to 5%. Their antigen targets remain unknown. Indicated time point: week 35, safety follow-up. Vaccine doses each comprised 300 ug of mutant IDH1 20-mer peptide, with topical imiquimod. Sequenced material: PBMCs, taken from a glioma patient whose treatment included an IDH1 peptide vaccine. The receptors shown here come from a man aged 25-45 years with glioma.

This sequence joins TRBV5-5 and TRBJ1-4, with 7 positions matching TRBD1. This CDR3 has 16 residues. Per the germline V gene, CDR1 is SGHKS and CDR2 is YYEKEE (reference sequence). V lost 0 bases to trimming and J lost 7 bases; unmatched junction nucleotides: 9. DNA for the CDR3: TGTGCCAGCAGCTTGGTTTTGAGGGACAGAGGTGAAAAACTGTTTTTT. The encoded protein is CASSLVLRDRGEKLFF.

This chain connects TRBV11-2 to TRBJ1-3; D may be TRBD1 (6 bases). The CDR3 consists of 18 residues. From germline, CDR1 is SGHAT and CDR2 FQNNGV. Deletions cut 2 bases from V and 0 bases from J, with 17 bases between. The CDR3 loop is CASSLSADRFSSGNTIYF. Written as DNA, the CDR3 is TGTGCCAGCAGCTTATCCGCAGACAGGTTCTCCTCTGGAAACACCATATATTTT.

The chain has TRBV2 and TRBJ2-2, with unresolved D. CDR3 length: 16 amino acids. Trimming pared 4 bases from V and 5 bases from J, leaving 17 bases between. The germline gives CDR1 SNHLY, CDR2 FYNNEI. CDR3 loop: CASSAPPKTFTGELFF. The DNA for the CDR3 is TGTGCCAGCAGTGCACCTCCCAAGACTTTTACCGGGGAGCTGTTTTTT.

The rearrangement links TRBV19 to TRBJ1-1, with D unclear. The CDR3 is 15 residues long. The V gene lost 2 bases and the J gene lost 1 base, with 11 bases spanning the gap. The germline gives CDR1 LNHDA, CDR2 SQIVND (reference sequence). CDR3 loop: CASSILYTSNTEAFF. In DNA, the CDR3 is TGTGCCAGTAGTATATTGTACACTTCGAACACTGAAGCTTTCTTT.

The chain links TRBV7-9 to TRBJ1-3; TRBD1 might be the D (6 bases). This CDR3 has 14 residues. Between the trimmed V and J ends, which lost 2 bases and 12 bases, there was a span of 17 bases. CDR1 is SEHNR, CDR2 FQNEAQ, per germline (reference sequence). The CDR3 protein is CASSLLSTGANIYF. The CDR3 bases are TGTGCCAGCAGCTTACTCAGTACGGGGGCCAACATATATTTT.

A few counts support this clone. The DNA of the CDR3 is TGTGCCAGCAGCTCCGGGACAGGCTCACTAGCCAAAAACATTCAGTACTTC. Protein product: CASSSGTGSLAKNIQYF. V is TRBV11-2 and J is TRBJ2-4; 8 positions agree with TRBD1. The V and J ends lost 4 bases and 0 bases, in that order; junction bases with no gene match: 8. The CDR3 sequence is 17 residues long. CDR1 and CDR2 from the germline V gene are SGHAT and FQNNGV. Based on the CDR3 plus reference TRBV11-2 and TRBJ2-4, the full variable domain is EAGVAQSPRYKIIEKRQSVAFWCNPISGHATLYWYQQILGQGPKLLIQFQNNGVVDDSQLPKDRFSAERLKGVDSTLKIQPAKLEDSAVYLCASSSGTGSLAKNIQYFGAGTRLSVL.

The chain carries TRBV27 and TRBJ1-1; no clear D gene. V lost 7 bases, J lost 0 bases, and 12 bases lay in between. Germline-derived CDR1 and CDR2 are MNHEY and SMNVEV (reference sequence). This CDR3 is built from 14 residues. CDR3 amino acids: CASIRTGMNTEAFF. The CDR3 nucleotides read TGTGCCAGCATTCGGACCGGGATGAACACTGAAGCTTTCTTT.

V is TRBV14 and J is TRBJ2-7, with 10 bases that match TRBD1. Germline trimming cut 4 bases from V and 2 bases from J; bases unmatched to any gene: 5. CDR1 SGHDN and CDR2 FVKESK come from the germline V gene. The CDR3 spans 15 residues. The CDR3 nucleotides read TGTGCCAGCAGCCGACCGGGACAGGGGACCTACGAGCAGTACTTC. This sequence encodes CASSRPGQGTYEQYF. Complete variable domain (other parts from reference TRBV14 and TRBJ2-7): EAGVTQFPSHSVIEKGQTVTLRCDPISGHDNLYWYRRVMGKEIKFLLHFVKESKQDESGMPNNRFLAERTGGTYSTLKVQPAELEDSGVYFCASSRPGQGTYEQYFGPGTRLTVT.

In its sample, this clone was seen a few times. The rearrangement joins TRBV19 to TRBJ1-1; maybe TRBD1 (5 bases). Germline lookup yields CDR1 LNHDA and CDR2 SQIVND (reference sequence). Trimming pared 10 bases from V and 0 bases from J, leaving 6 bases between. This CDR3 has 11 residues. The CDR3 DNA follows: TGTGCCATACAGGTGAACACTGAAGCTTTCTTT. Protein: CAIQVNTEAFF.

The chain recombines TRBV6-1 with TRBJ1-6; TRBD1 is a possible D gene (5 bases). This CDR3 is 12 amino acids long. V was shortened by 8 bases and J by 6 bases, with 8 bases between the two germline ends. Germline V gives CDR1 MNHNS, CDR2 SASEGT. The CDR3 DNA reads TGTGCCAGCGGGGCGCTTAATTCACCCCTCCACTTT. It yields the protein CASGALNSPLHF.

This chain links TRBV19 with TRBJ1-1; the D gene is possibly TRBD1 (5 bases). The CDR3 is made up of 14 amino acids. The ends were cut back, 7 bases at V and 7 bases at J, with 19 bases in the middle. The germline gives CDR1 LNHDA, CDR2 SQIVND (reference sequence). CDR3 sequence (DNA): TGTGCCAGTAAGCGGGGCGGGGAAAGTTTTGAAGCTTTCTTT. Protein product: CASKRGGESFEAFF.

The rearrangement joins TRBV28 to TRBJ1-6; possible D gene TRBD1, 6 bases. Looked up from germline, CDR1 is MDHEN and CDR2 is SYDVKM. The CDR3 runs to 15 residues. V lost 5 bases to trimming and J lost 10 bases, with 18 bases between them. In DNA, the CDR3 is TGTGCCAGCAGTCAAATCAGGGGAATGAAGTCACCCCTCCACTTT. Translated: CASSQIRGMKSPLHF.

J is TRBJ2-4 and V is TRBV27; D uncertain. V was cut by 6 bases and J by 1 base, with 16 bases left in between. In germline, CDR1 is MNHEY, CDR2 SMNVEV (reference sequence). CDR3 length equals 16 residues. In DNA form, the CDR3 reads TGTGCCAGCAGCCCCTCCGGGTTCCGGGCCAAAAACATTCAGTACTTC. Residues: CASSPSGFRAKNIQYF.

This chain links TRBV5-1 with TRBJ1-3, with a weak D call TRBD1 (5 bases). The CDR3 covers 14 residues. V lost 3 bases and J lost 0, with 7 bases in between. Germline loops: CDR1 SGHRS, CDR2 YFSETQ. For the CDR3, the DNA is TGCGCCAGCAGCTCAGGGAGCTCTGGAAACACCATATATTTT. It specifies CASSSGSSGNTIYF.

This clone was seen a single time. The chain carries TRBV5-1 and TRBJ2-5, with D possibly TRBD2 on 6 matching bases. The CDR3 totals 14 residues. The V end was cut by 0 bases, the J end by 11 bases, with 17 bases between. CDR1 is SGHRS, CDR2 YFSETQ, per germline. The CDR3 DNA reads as TGCGCCAGCAGCTTGGTGGGTTTTGGGGAGGAGCAGTACTTC. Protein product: CASSLVGFGEEQYF.

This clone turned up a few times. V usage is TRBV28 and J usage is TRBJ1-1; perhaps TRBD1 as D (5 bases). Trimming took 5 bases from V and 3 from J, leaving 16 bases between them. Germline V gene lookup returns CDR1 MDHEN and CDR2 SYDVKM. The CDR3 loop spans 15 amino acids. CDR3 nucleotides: TGTGCCAGCAGTGGGGCAGGGATACGGGACACTGAAGCTTTCTTT. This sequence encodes CASSGAGIRDTEAFF.

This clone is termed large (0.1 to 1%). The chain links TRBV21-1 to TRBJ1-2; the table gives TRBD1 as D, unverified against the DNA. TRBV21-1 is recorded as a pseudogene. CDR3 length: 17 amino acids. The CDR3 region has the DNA TGTGCCAGCCCGTGGCCTCACAGGGATCGCCGATACTATGGCTACACCTTC. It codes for CASPWPHRDRRYYGYTF.

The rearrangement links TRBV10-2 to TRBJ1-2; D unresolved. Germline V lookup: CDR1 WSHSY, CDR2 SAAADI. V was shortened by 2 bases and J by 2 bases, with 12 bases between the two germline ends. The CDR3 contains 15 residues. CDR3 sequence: CASSEHGDPNYGYTF. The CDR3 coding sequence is TGCGCCAGCAGTGAGCATGGGGATCCCAACTATGGCTACACCTTC.

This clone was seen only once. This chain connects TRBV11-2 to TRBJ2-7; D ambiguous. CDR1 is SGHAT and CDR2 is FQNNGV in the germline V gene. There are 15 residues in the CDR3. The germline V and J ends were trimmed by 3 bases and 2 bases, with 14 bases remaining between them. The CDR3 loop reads CASSFRKILAYEQYF. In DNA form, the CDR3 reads TGTGCCAGCAGCTTCAGGAAAATATTAGCCTACGAGCAGTACTTC.

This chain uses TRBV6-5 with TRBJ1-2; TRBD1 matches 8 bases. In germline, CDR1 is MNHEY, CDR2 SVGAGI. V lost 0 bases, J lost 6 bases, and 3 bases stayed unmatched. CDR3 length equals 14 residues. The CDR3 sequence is CASSYSTRGHGYTF. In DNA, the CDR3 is TGTGCCAGCAGTTACTCGACCAGGGGGCATGGCTACACCTTC.

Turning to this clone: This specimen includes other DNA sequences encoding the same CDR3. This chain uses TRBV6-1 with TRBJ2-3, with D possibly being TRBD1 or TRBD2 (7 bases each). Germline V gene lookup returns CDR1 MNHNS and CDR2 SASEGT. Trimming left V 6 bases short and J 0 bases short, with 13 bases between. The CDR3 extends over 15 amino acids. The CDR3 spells CASRGGTASTDTQYF. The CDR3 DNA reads TGTGCCAGCAGGGGGGGGACAGCTAGCACAGATACGCAGTATTTT.

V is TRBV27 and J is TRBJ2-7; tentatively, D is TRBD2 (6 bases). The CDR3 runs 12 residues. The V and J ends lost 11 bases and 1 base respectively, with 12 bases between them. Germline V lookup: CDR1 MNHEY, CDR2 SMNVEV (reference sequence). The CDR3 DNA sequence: TGTGCCGTCGGAGGGTATTCCTACGAGCAGTACTTC. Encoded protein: CAVGGYSYEQYF.

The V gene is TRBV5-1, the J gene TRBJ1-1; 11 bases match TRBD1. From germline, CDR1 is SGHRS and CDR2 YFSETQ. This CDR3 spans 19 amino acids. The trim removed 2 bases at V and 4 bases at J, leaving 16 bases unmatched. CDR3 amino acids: CASSLSSGQGGFGSTEAFF. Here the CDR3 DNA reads TGCGCCAGCAGCTTATCGTCGGGACAGGGGGGATTTGGCAGCACTGAAGCTTTCTTT.

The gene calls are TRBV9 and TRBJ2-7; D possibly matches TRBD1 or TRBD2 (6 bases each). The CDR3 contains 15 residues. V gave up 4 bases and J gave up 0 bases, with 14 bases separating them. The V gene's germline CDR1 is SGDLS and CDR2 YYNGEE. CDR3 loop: CASSSGGPISYEQYF. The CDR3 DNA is TGTGCCAGCAGCTCTGGGGGGCCTATCTCCTACGAGCAGTACTTC. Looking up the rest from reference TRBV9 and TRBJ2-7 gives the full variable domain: DSGVTQTPKHLITATGQRVTLRCSPRSGDLSVYWYQQSLDQGLQFLIQYYNGEERAKGNILERFSAQQFPDLHSELNLSSLELGDSALYFCASSSGGPISYEQYFGPGTRLTVT.

The CDR3 loop is CASRTGSSYNSPLHF. In DNA, the CDR3 is TGTGCCAGCCGGACAGGGAGCTCCTATAATTCACCCCTCCACTTT. This chain links TRBV6-6 with TRBJ1-6, with 8 nucleotides matching TRBD1. With V trimmed by 8 bases and J by 0 bases, 3 bases remained unmatched. The CDR3 spans 15 residues. Germline assignment: CDR1 MNHNY and CDR2 SVGAGI (reference sequence).

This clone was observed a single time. This CDR3 is CASSPVVGKQFSYGYTF. The DNA for the CDR3 is TGTGCCAGCAGCCCCGTAGTTGGAAAACAATTCTCCTATGGCTACACCTTC. The chain joins TRBV7-8 to TRBJ1-2; D is unclear. Germline V gives CDR1 SGHVS, CDR2 FQNEAQ. With 5 bases removed from V and 4 bases from J, the gap between germline ends came to 23 bases. CDR3 size: 17 residues. Full variable domain (rest looked up from reference TRBV7-8 and TRBJ1-2): GAGVSQSPRYKVAKRGQDVALRCDPISGHVSLFWYQQALGQGPEFLTYFQNEAQLDKSGLPSDRFFAERPEGSVSTLKIQRTQQEDSAVYLCASSPVVGKQFSYGYTFGSGTRLTVV.

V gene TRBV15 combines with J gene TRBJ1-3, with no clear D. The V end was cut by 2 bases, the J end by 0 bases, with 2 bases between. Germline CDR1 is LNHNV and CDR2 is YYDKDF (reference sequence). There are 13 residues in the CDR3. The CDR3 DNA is TGTGCCACCAGCAGATCCTCTGGAAACACCATATATTTT. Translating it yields CATSRSSGNTIYF.